This TCR beta chain appears in the sequencing data of a study of T cells after yellow fever vaccination. Study as a whole: SMART-Seq v4 Ultra Low Input handled preparation of low-cell-number fractions.

The CDR3 covers 16 residues. V was pared by 3 bases and J by 4 bases, with 8 bases of the junction left unmatched. CDR1 and CDR2 (germline): LNHDA, SQIVND (reference sequence). Study-level findings and limits: The CD4 compartment and the CD8 compartment contained a small share of clonotypes in common. Detected again after the booster were most primary-vaccination clones, at approximately 96% CD4 and about 90% CD8.

This clonotype was recorded a few times. TCRdb called the 5' RACE reads again in MiXCR, with one record for every CDR3 protein. The sample shows under 55,000 distinct CDR3 sequences, about 6.3% of them seen only once. The sample was CD8+ T cells not binding an NS4B(214-222) dextramer, sorted from PBMCs, taken more than 35 days after the first yellow fever vaccination. This sequence was found in a man aged 18 to 30 who received the YFV17D yellow fever vaccine. The chain combines TRBV19 with TRBJ2-3, with 9 bases that match TRBD2. CDR3 loop: CASSIAAGGSPDTQYF. CDR3 coding DNA: TGTGCCAGTAGTATCGCAGCGGGGGGCTCCCCAGATACGCAGTATTTT.